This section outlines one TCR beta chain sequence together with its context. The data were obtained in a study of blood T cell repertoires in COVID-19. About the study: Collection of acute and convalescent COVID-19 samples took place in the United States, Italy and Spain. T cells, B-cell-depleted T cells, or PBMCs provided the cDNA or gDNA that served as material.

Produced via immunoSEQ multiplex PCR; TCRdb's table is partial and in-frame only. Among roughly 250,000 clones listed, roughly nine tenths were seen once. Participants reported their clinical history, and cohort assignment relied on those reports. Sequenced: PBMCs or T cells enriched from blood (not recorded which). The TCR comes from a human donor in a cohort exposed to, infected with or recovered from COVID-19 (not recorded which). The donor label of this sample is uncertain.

CDR3 protein: CAISELGQGREDGYTF. The CDR3 DNA follows: TGTGCCATCAGTGAGTTGGGACAGGGAAGAGAAGATGGCTACACCTTC. This chain joins TRBV10-3 and TRBJ1-2, with 9 bases lining up with TRBD1. This CDR3 is built from 16 residues. The J segment lost 6 bases and the V segment lost 1 base, leaving 9 bases of the junction unmatched. Germline CDR1 ENHRY, CDR2 SYGVKD.